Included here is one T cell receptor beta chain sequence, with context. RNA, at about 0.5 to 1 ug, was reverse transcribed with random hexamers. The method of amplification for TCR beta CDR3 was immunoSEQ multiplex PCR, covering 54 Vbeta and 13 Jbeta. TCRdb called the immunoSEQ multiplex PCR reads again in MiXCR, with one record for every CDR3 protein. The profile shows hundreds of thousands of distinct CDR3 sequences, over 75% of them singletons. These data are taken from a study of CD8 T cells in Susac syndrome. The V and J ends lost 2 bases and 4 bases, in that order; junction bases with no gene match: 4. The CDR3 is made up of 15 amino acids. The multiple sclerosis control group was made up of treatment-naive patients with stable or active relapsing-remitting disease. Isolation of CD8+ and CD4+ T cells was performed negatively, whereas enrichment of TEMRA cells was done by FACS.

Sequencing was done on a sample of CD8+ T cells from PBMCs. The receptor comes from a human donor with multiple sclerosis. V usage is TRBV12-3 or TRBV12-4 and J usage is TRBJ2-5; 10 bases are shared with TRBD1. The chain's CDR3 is CASSLWDRGLETQYF. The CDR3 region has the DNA TGTGCCAGCAGTTTATGGGACAGGGGATTAGAGACCCAGTACTTC.